Below are 14 T cell receptor beta chains sequenced from a single sample in a study of blood T cell repertoires in COVID-19. Clones were sequenced by immunoSEQ multiplex PCR, and TCRdb holds only the in-frame ones, with some missing. The sample records tens of thousands of clones, approximately 84% being singletons. The specimen sequenced was peripheral blood. The source is a man between 65 and 85 years old with active COVID-19.

This chain connects TRBV10-3 to TRBJ2-1, with 10 bases identical to TRBD2. The CDR3 covers 15 residues. After removal of 3 bases from V and 7 bases from J, the junction contained 6 bases not matched to a gene. Germline values: CDR1 ENHRY, CDR2 SYGVKD. Written as DNA, the CDR3 is TGTGCCATCAGTGAAGCGGGAGGGCCGGGGAATGAGCAGTTCTTC. Translating gives CAISEAGGPGNEQFF.

The CDR3 DNA sequence: TGTGCCAGCAGCCGGGACAGGAACACTGAAGCTTTCTTT. As protein: CASSRDRNTEAFF. The chain carries TRBV5-4 and TRBJ1-1, with TRBD1 matching over 7 bases. The V segment lost 4 bases and the J segment 1 base; nucleotides outside the gene matches: 1. CDR3 size: 13 residues. Germline CDR1 reads SGHNT; CDR2 reads YYREEE (reference sequence). Supplemented by reference TRBV5-4 and TRBJ1-1, the full variable domain reads ETGVTQSPTHLIKTRGQQVTLRCSSQSGHNTVSWYQQALGQGPQFIFQYYREEENGRGNFPPRFSGLQFPNYSSELNVNALELDDSALYLCASSRDRNTEAFFGQGTRLTVV.

The chain joins TRBV18 to TRBJ2-3, with TRBD2 matching over 11 bases. The CDR3 is 16 residues long. Germline V lookup: CDR1 KGHSH, CDR2 LQKENI. V was clipped by 0 bases and J by 1 base; unmatched bases: 0. The CDR3 DNA sequence: TGTGCCAGCTCACCACCGGGACTAGCGGGCACAGATACGCAGTATTTT. Its protein is CASSPPGLAGTDTQYF.

The rearrangement links TRBV7-6 to TRBJ1-4; 7 positions match TRBD1. The CDR3 loop spans 15 amino acids. V gave up 3 bases and J gave up 6 bases; unmatched junction bases: 7. The germline gives CDR1 SGHVS, CDR2 FNYEAQ. CDR3 region: CASSFTQGVYEKLFF. Written as DNA, the CDR3 is TGTGCCAGCAGCTTCACGCAGGGGGTATATGAAAAACTGTTTTTT.

The chain employs TRBV7-8 and TRBJ1-1; TRBD1 might be the D (6 bases). V lost 0 bases and J 4 bases, leaving 24 bases between the germline ends. The germline gives CDR1 SGHVS, CDR2 FQNEAQ. The CDR3 is made up of 19 amino acids. As DNA, the CDR3 is TGTGCCAGCAGCTTAGCCCTCAATACTCAAATGGGGGCGGTCACTGAAGCTTTCTTT. Its protein product is CASSLALNTQMGAVTEAFF.

This clone was counted once. J is TRBJ2-5 and V is TRBV30, with 9 positions matching TRBD1. This CDR3 is 12 amino acids long. The V gene end was trimmed by 5 bases and the J gene end by 3 bases; junction bases not matched to a gene: 1. Germline V gene data show CDR1 as GTSNPN and CDR2 as SVGIG (reference sequence). CDR3 coding DNA: TGTGCCTGGGGGGACAGGGAAGAGACCCAGTACTTC. This codes for CAWGDREETQYF.

The chain uses TRBV7-9 and TRBJ2-1, with 9 bases that match TRBD2. V shed 4 bases and J 6 bases; nucleotides not matched to a gene: 4. Germline-derived CDR1 and CDR2 are SEHNR and FQNEAQ (reference sequence). This CDR3 is built from 14 residues. The CDR3 DNA follows: TGTGCCAGCAGCTCCCTAGCGGGACGCAATGAGCAGTTCTTC. Its protein product is CASSSLAGRNEQFF.

The V call is TRBV3-1 (or the pseudogene TRBV3-2), the J call TRBJ2-2; 8 nucleotides match TRBD1. Germline-derived CDR1 and CDR2 are LGHDT and YNNKEL (reference sequence). This CDR3 region has 19 residues. Trimming at V came to 0 bases and at J to 1 base, leaving 10 bases not matched to a gene. The CDR3 is CASSQDLGDRNQNTGELFF. CDR3 nucleotide sequence: TGTGCCAGCAGCCAAGATCTGGGGGACAGGAACCAGAACACCGGGGAGCTGTTTTTT.

The chain recombines TRBV7-2 with TRBJ1-2, with 7 bases lining up with TRBD1. V trimming: 7 bases; J trimming: 3 bases; junction bases outside the gene matches: 8. This CDR3 is built from 14 residues. Germline lookup yields CDR1 SGHTA and CDR2 FQGNSA. The DNA for the CDR3 is TGTGCCAGCAACCCGACAGGGATTGACTATGGCTACACCTTC. Amino acid sequence: CASNPTGIDYGYTF.

The chain employs TRBV4-1 and TRBJ1-2, with D perhaps TRBD1 (5 bases). Germline lookup yields CDR1 MGHRA and CDR2 YSYEKL. V gave up 1 base and J gave up 1 base, with 13 bases separating them. The CDR3 loop spans 16 amino acids. CDR3 amino acids: CASSQGDIRGNYGYTF. The CDR3 DNA follows: TGCGCCAGCAGCCAAGGTGACATAAGGGGTAACTATGGCTACACCTTC.

The J gene is TRBJ1-2, the V gene TRBV7-2; weak D call: TRBD1 (6 bases). The CDR3 has 14 amino acids. V gave up 5 bases and J gave up 8 bases, with 18 bases separating them. Germline CDR1 SGHTA, CDR2 FQGNSA. DNA for the CDR3: TGTGCCAGCAGCCGCATACAGGGACGAGACGGCTACACCTTC. As protein: CASSRIQGRDGYTF.

Notes on this clone: Other DNA sequences in the sample encode the same CDR3. V usage is TRBV6-4 and J usage is TRBJ2-7; weak D call: TRBD1 (6 bases). Germline V gene sequence: CDR1 MRHNA, CDR2 SNTAGT. V was shortened by 8 bases and J by 5 bases, with 16 bases between the two germline ends. This CDR3 is 13 amino acids long. The CDR3 protein is CASASQQGNEQYF. CDR3 sequence (DNA): TGTGCCAGCGCAAGTCAACAGGGTAACGAGCAGTACTTC.

The chain is built from TRBV4-3 and TRBJ1-4; the D gene is possibly TRBD1 (6 bases). Trimming took off 1 base at V and 4 bases at J, with 10 bases between the two ends. CDR3 length equals 15 residues. CDR1 is LGHNA, CDR2 YSLEER, per germline. The CDR3 DNA sequence: TGCGCCAGCAGCCAAGGGACAGCCGGTAATGAAAAACTGTTTTTT. This translates into CASSQGTAGNEKLFF.

The chain combines TRBV6-2 or TRBV6-3 with TRBJ2-2; the match to TRBD2 covers 11 bases. Unmatched junction bases numbered 6, after V lost 5 bases and J lost 7 bases. The CDR3 is made up of 15 amino acids. The V gene's germline CDR1 is MNHEY and CDR2 SVGEGT. CDR3 sequence: CASSQTSGIGGELFF. DNA for the CDR3: TGTGCCAGCAGTCAGACTAGCGGGATTGGCGGGGAGCTGTTTTTT.